The 26 T cell receptor beta chains given below trace back to one sample, sequenced in a study of blood T cell repertoires in COVID-19. Assay: immunoSEQ multiplex PCR; the TCRdb copy retains only in-frame clones and omits some. In the table there are 80,000 or so clones, roughly four fifths of which are singletons. Sequencing used peripheral blood. The receptors come from a woman in her 70s with acute or convalescent COVID-19.

The chain combines TRBV5-4 with TRBJ1-2, with D tentatively TRBD1 (6 bases). Trimming pared 7 bases from V and 7 bases from J, leaving 17 bases between. The germline CDR1 and CDR2 sequences are SGHNT and YYREEE (reference sequence). CDR3 length: 13 residues. The CDR3 spells CASFSTGTGGYTF. CDR3 DNA sequence: TGTGCCAGCTTTTCCACAGGGACGGGTGGCTACACCTTC.

Here the CDR3 DNA reads TGTGCCAGTAGTATTTTGTGGGACAGGCTCAGCTCCTACGAGCAGTACTTC. It specifies CASSILWDRLSSYEQYF. This sequence joins TRBV19 and TRBJ2-7; 8 bases align to TRBD1. The CDR3 length is 17 residues. Germline V gene sequence: CDR1 LNHDA, CDR2 SQIVND (reference sequence). Trimming at V came to 3 bases and at J to 0 bases, leaving 10 bases not matched to a gene.

The chain combines TRBV4-2 with TRBJ2-1, with 9 bases aligning to TRBD2. This CDR3 spans 16 amino acids. Unmatched junction bases numbered 4, after V lost 1 base and J lost 3 bases. Germline V gene lookup returns CDR1 LGHNA and CDR2 YNFKEQ. The CDR3 protein is CASSQGRTSVYNEQFF. CDR3 bases: TGTGCCAGCAGCCAAGGCCGGACTAGCGTCTACAATGAGCAGTTCTTC.

With regard to this clone: One junction end does not reproduce the germline sequence, and a read error may be involved. This rearrangement joins TRBV5-1 to TRBJ2-1; TRBD2 agrees at 13 bases. Germline V gene sequence: CDR1 SGHRS, CDR2 YFSETQ. This CDR3 comprises 13 residues. The CDR3 DNA follows: TGCGCCAGCAGCACCGGCCAACTAGCGGGAGGGATCTTC. This gives the protein CASSTGQLAGGIF.

This clone occurred once. This chain connects TRBV6-2 or TRBV6-3 to TRBJ2-6, with D unresolved. The germline V and J ends were trimmed by 5 bases and 4 bases, with 6 bases remaining between them. The CDR3 runs to 13 residues. Germline-derived CDR1 and CDR2 are MNHEY and SVGEGT. The DNA of the CDR3 is TGTGCCAGCAGTCGTAGCGGGGCCAACGTCCTGACTTTC. Amino acids: CASSRSGANVLTF.

The CDR3 nucleotides read TGTGCCAGCAGTTTTTCCCTCACTCCCGAGCAGTACTTC. Its translation: CASSFSLTPEQYF. This chain uses TRBV7-2 with TRBJ2-7, with unresolved D. Deletions cut 6 bases from V and 6 bases from J, with 15 bases between. Germline lookup yields CDR1 SGHTA and CDR2 FQGNSA. This CDR3 is 13 amino acids long.

V usage is TRBV9 and J usage is TRBJ1-5; 11 nucleotides align to TRBD1. Germline CDR1 is SGDLS and CDR2 is YYNGEE. J lost 6 bases, V lost 0 bases, and 5 bases had no gene match. The CDR3 runs to 16 residues. The CDR3 bases are TGTGCCAGCAGCGTAGGGACAGGGGGCTTTAGTCAGCCCCAGCATTTT. Protein product: CASSVGTGGFSQPQHF. Full variable domain (rest looked up from reference TRBV9 and TRBJ1-5): DSGVTQTPKHLITATGQRVTLRCSPRSGDLSVYWYQQSLDQGLQFLIQYYNGEERAKGNILERFSAQQFPDLHSELNLSSLELGDSALYFCASSVGTGGFSQPQHFGDGTRLSIL.

The V and J genes are TRBV4-2 and TRBJ2-3; no firm D call. Trimming removed 1 base from V and 5 bases from J, with 4 bases in between. Germline CDR1 reads LGHNA; CDR2 reads YNFKEQ. CDR3 length equals 12 residues. This CDR3 is CASSQVLDTQYF. The CDR3 nucleotides read TGTGCCAGCAGCCAAGTATTAGATACGCAGTATTTT.

The chain uses TRBV19 and TRBJ1-5; D is uncertain. The CDR3 is 15 residues long. Trimming took 6 bases from V and 4 from J, leaving 16 bases between them. Germline values: CDR1 LNHDA, CDR2 SQIVND (reference sequence). CDR3 nucleotides: TGTGCCAGTAGCCCACCAGAGGGCCGTAATCAGCCCCAGCATTTT. This translates into CASSPPEGRNQPQHF.

V and J are TRBV7-3 and TRBJ2-3; 10 bases map to TRBD2. V shed 6 bases, J shed 1 base, and the junction held 4 bases outside the gene matches. The CDR3 is made up of 15 amino acids. Germline-derived CDR1 and CDR2 are SGHTA and FQGTGA. CDR3 nucleotide sequence: TGTGCCAGCAGTACCGGGACTAGCGGCACAGATACGCAGTATTTT. Translating gives CASSTGTSGTDTQYF.

The chain joins TRBV6-5 to TRBJ2-2; D unclear. Germline assignment: CDR1 MNHEY and CDR2 SVGAGI. V lost 0 bases and J lost 5, with 10 bases in between. The CDR3 loop spans 15 amino acids. CDR3 coding DNA: TGTGCCAGCAGTTACTCGACGGCCGGGACCGGGGAGCTGTTTTTT. It yields the protein CASSYSTAGTGELFF.

There are a few counts of this clone. The rearrangement uses TRBV5-1 and TRBJ2-6; 10 bases map to TRBD1. V was pared by 2 bases and J by 2 bases, with 4 bases of the junction left unmatched. The V gene's germline CDR1 is SGHRS and CDR2 YFSETQ. The CDR3 contains 17 residues. The CDR3 loop reads CASSFRQGAAGANVLTF. CDR3 sequence (DNA): TGCGCCAGCAGCTTCCGACAGGGGGCGGCTGGGGCCAACGTCCTGACTTTC.

The chain recombines TRBV28 with TRBJ1-3; 8 bases line up with TRBD1. Germline trimming cut 6 bases from V and 0 bases from J; bases unmatched to any gene: 13. This CDR3 contains 18 residues. Germline loops: CDR1 MDHEN, CDR2 SYDVKM. CDR3 in DNA: TGTGCCAGCAGCCTGCGGACAGGGAAATTCCTCTCTGGAAACACCATATATTTT. This encodes CASSLRTGKFLSGNTIYF.

This clone was seen a handful of times. This chain connects TRBV28 to TRBJ1-1; D is possibly TRBD1 (6 bases). CDR1 and CDR2 (germline): MDHEN, SYDVKM. V was shortened by 7 bases and J by 4 bases, with 13 bases between the two germline ends. The CDR3 totals 13 residues. CDR3 nucleotides: TGTGCCAGCATGGGGGCCGAGGGCACTGAAGCTTTCTTT. This encodes CASMGAEGTEAFF.

This rearrangement joins TRBV6-5 to TRBJ1-5, with 7 bases that match TRBD1. V lost 4 bases and J lost 10; bases outside the gene matches: 13. This CDR3 has 15 amino acids. Per germline, CDR1 MNHEY and CDR2 SVGAGI. CDR3 sequence: CASSSIGQASSPQHF. CDR3 DNA: TGTGCCAGCAGTTCTATTGGACAGGCCTCTAGTCCCCAGCATTTT.

The chain links TRBV28 to TRBJ1-3; a weak D match, TRBD1 (5 bases). Germline lookup yields CDR1 MDHEN and CDR2 SYDVKM. The ends were cut back, 5 bases at V and 3 bases at J, with 23 bases in the middle. The CDR3 runs 18 residues. CDR3 coding DNA: TGTGCCAGCAGTGTACGTACATGGCGGGGCAGGGATGGAAACACCATATATTTT. As protein: CASSVRTWRGRDGNTIYF.

This clone was detected many times. V and J are TRBV7-9 and TRBJ2-7; TRBD1 matches at 12 bases. V gave up 6 bases and J gave up 3 bases; unmatched junction bases: 6. The CDR3 has 15 amino acids. The germline V gene encodes CDR1 SEHNR and CDR2 FQNEAQ (reference sequence). For the CDR3, the DNA is TGTGCCAGCAGGCGGGGACAGGGGGCCCACTACGAGCAGTACTTC. It encodes CASRRGQGAHYEQYF.

The V and J genes are TRBV19 and TRBJ2-3; 8 bases match TRBD1. After removal of 6 bases from V and 1 base from J, the junction contained 3 bases not matched to a gene. The CDR3 loop spans 14 amino acids. The V gene's germline CDR1 is LNHDA and CDR2 SQIVND (reference sequence). DNA of the CDR3: TGTGCCAGTAGCCCGGGACAGGGCACAGATACGCAGTATTTT. This gives the protein CASSPGQGTDTQYF.

The V and J genes are TRBV12-3 or TRBV12-4 and TRBJ2-2, with D tentatively TRBD1 (5 bases). This CDR3 is 12 amino acids long. The ends were cut back, 8 bases at V and 8 bases at J, with 12 bases in the middle. Here the CDR3 reads CASGRTTGELFF. The CDR3 coding sequence is TGTGCCAGCGGCAGGACAACGGGGGAGCTGTTTTTT.

This chain links TRBV15 with TRBJ1-2, with unresolved D. Germline CDR1 LNHNV, CDR2 YYDKDF (reference sequence). The CDR3 sequence is 16 residues long. V shed 5 bases and J shed 0 bases, with 16 bases lying between them. The CDR3, as DNA: TGTGCCACCAGCCTGGGAGGGCTTATAGCTAACTATGGCTACACCTTC. Its protein product is CATSLGGLIANYGYTF.

The chain links TRBV30 to TRBJ2-2, with a tentative D call TRBD1 (5 bases). Trimming pared 4 bases from V and 0 bases from J, leaving 9 bases between. CDR1 and CDR2 (germline): GTSNPN, SVGIG (reference sequence). The CDR3 has 14 amino acids. CDR3 protein: CAWKGDPNTGELFF. For the CDR3, the DNA is TGTGCCTGGAAAGGGGATCCGAACACCGGGGAGCTGTTTTTT.

V gene TRBV6-4 combines with J gene TRBJ2-2, with TRBD1 as a possible D gene (5 bases). The V and J ends lost 4 bases and 2 bases respectively, with 17 bases between them. Germline values: CDR1 MRHNA, CDR2 SNTAGT. The CDR3 totals 17 residues. The CDR3: CASSVVGGADNTGELFF. The CDR3 region has the DNA TGTGCCAGCAGTGTGGTCGGTGGGGCAGACAACACCGGGGAGCTGTTTTTT.

The V call is TRBV7-9, the J call TRBJ2-3; D is perhaps TRBD2 (5 bases). Germline lookup yields CDR1 SEHNR and CDR2 FQNEAQ (reference sequence). The CDR3 has 14 residues. Trimming took 6 bases from V and 5 from J, leaving 15 bases between them. CDR3 sequence reads: CASSPRGEGDTQYF. Here the CDR3 DNA reads TGTGCCAGCAGTCCCCGGGGAGAAGGAGATACGCAGTATTTT.

The chain recombines TRBV15 with TRBJ2-7; tentative D call: TRBD2 (7 bases). Germline V gene lookup returns CDR1 LNHNV and CDR2 YYDKDF (reference sequence). V was clipped by 1 base and J by 2 bases, with 15 bases between them. CDR3 length equals 16 residues. DNA of the CDR3: TGTGCCACCAGCAGAGGGTGGAGGGGGGGTACCTACGAGCAGTACTTC. Its protein is CATSRGWRGGTYEQYF. The whole variable domain, filled in from reference TRBV15 and TRBJ2-7, reads DAMVIQNPRYQVTQFGKPVTLSCSQTLNHNVMYWYQQKSSQAPKLLFHYYDKDFNNEADTPDNFQSRRPNTSFCFLDIRSPGLGDTAMYLCATSRGWRGGTYEQYFGPGTRLTVT.

Of note for this clone: The same CDR3 also results from other DNA sequences found in this sample. The V and J genes are TRBV18 and TRBJ1-3, with 7 nucleotides matching TRBD1. The V and J ends lost 1 base and 2 bases, in that order; junction bases with no gene match: 2. The CDR3 length is 15 residues. Germline V gene lookup returns CDR1 KGHSH and CDR2 LQKENI. The CDR3 nucleotides are TGTGCCAGCTCACCACAGGGGGCAGCTGGAAACACCATATATTTT. Its translation is CASSPQGAAGNTIYF.

Notes on this clone: This sample also contains other DNA sequences that code for the same CDR3. The rearrangement links TRBV19 to TRBJ1-5; TRBD1 matches at 7 bases. This CDR3 spans 15 amino acids. V was pared by 4 bases and J by 0 bases, with 3 bases of the junction left unmatched. The germline V gene has CDR1 LNHDA and CDR2 SQIVND (reference sequence). The CDR3: CASSRTGDSNQPQHF. CDR3 DNA: TGTGCCAGTAGTAGGACAGGAGATAGCAATCAGCCCCAGCATTTT. The whole variable domain, remainder taken from reference TRBV19 and TRBJ1-5, is DGGITQSPKYLFRKEGQNVTLSCEQNLNHDAMYWYRQDPGQGLRLIYYSQIVNDFQKGDIAEGYSVSREKKESFPLTVTSAQKNPTAFYLCASSRTGDSNQPQHFGDGTRLSIL.